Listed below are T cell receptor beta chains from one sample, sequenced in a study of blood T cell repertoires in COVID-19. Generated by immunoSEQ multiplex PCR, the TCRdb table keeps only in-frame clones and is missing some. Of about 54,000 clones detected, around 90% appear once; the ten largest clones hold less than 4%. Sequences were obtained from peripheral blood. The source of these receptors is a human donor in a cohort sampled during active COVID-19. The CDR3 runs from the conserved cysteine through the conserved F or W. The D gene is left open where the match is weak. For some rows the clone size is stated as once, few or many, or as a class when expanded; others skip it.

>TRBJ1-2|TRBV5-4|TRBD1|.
CASSRTGGGYGYTF
TGTGCCAGCAGCCGGACAGGGGGCGGCTATGGCTACACCTTC
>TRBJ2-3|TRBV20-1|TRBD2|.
CSASGGRALLDTQYF
TGCAGTGCTAGTGGAGGGAGGGCCCTATTAGATACGCAGTATTTT
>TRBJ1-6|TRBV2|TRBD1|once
CASSPDRPANSPLHF
TGTGCCAGCAGTCCGGACAGGCCAGCTAATTCACCCCTCCACTTT
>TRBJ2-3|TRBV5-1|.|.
CASSLSRGTDTQYF
TGCGCCAGCAGCTTGTCCAGGGGAACAGATACGCAGTATTTT
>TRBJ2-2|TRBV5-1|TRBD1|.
CASSLGGGNTGELFF
TGCGCCAGCAGCTTGGGAGGGGGCAACACCGGGGAGCTGTTTTTT
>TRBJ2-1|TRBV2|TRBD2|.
CASRPLAGGGNEQFF
TGTGCCAGCAGGCCCCTAGCGGGAGGGGGCAATGAGCAGTTCTTC
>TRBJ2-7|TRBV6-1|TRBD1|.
CASSAQFGGRTGAYEQYF
TGTGCCAGCAGTGCCCAGTTCGGTGGGCGGACAGGGGCCTACGAGCAGTACTTC
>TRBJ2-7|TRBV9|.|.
CASALGLQVDYEQYF
TGTGCCAGCGCCCTGGGGCTACAGGTAGATTACGAGCAGTACTTC
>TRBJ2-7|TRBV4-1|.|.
CASSPAGLGGADYEQYF
TGCGCCAGCAGCCCGGCCGGATTGGGGGGAGCAGACTACGAGCAGTACTTC
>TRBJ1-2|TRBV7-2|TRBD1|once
CASSPGGLYTF
TGTGCCAGCAGCCCAGGGGGATTATACACCTTC
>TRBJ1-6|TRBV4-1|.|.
CASSQDSGLGNSPLHF
TGCGCCAGCAGCCAAGATTCAGGGTTGGGGAATTCACCCCTCCACTTT
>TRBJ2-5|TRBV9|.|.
CASSVGGEGETQYF
TGTGCCAGCAGCGTAGGGGGTGAGGGAGAGACCCAGTACTTC
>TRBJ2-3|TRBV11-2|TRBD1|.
CASSPNRGLTDTQYF
TGTGCCAGCAGCCCGAACAGGGGGCTCACAGATACGCAGTATTTT
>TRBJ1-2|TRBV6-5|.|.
CASSRGGEKGYGYTF
TGTGCCAGCAGCCGCGGGGGGGAAAAAGGCTATGGCTACACCTTC
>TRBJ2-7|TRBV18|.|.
CASSPRVSHEQYF
TGTGCCAGCTCACCGAGGGTCTCCCACGAGCAGTACTTC
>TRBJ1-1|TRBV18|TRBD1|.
CASSPSRGQSEAFF
TGTGCCAGCTCACCCTCCAGGGGGCAGTCTGAAGCTTTCTTT
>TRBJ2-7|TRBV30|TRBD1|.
CAWSVQGYEQYF
TGTGCCTGGAGTGTACAGGGGTACGAGCAGTACTTC
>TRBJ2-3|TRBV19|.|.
CASSPGLERADTQYF
TGTGCCAGTAGTCCCGGGTTGGAGCGAGCAGATACGCAGTATTTT
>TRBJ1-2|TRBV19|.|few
CASSNTGGYTF
TGTGCCAGTAGCAACACAGGGGGCTACACCTTC
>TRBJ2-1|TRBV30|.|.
CAWSPLFPGENEQFF
TGTGCCTGGAGTCCTCTTTTTCCGGGTGAAAATGAGCAGTTCTTC
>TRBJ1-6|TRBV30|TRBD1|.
CAWTETGGGSPLHF
TGTGCCTGGACTGAGACAGGGGGAGGTTCACCCCTCCACTTT
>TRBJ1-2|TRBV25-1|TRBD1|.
CASTGQGSYVGGYTF
TGTGCCAGCACTGGACAGGGGTCCTATGTTGGTGGCTACACCTTC
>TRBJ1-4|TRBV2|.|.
CASSERDNEKLFF
TGTGCCAGCAGTGAACGGGATAATGAAAAACTGTTTTTT
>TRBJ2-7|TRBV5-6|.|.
CASSFRQWGGEQYF
TGTGCCAGCAGCTTTCGGCAGTGGGGCGGCGAGCAGTACTTC
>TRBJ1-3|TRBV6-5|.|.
CASSLGGFGNTIYF
TGTGCCAGCAGTCTAGGGGGTTTCGGAAACACCATATATTTT
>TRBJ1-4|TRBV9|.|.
CASSVDGNRANEKLFF
TGTGCCAGCAGCGTAGATGGTAACAGGGCAAATGAAAAACTGTTTTTT
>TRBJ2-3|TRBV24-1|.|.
CATSDFAGDRTDTQYF
TGTGCCACCAGTGATTTTGCCGGAGATAGAACAGATACGCAGTATTTT
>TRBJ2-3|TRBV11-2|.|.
CASSGTGYHTQYF
TGTGCCAGCAGCGGAACAGGGTATCATACGCAGTATTTT
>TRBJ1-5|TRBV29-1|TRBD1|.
CSVAGTGRDQPQHF
TGCAGCGTGGCCGGGACAGGGAGAGATCAGCCCCAGCATTTT
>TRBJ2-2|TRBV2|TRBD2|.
CASGDYVPGELFF
TGTGCCAGCGGGGACTACGTCCCCGGGGAGCTGTTTTTT
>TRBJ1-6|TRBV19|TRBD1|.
CASSMGQGQGVYSPLHF
TGTGCCAGTAGTATGGGTCAAGGACAGGGGGTATATTCACCCCTCCACTTT
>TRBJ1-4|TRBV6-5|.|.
CASRRVYNEKLFF
TGTGCCAGCCGCAGGGTCTATAATGAAAAACTGTTTTTT
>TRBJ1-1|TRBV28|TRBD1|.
CASSLSRGLIDF
TGTGCCAGCAGTTTATCGAGGGGGCTCATAGATTTT
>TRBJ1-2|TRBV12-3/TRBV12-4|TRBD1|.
CASSLRQGAGYTF
TGTGCCAGCAGTTTACGACAGGGGGCGGGCTACACCTTC
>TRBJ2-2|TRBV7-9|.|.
CASSLGSGPNTGELFF
TGTGCCAGCAGCTTAGGATCAGGGCCGAACACCGGGGAGCTGTTTTTT
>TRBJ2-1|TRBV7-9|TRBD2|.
CASSPTSGGADEQFF
TGTGCCAGCAGCCCTACTAGCGGGGGGGCCGATGAGCAGTTCTTC
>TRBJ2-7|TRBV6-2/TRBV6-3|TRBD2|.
CASSDFSGGAMDEQYF
TGTGCCAGCAGTGACTTTAGCGGGGGGGCCATGGACGAGCAGTACTTC
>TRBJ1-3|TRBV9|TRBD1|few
CASSSGTGGSGNTIYF
TGTGCCAGCAGCTCGGGGACAGGGGGCTCTGGAAACACCATATATTTT